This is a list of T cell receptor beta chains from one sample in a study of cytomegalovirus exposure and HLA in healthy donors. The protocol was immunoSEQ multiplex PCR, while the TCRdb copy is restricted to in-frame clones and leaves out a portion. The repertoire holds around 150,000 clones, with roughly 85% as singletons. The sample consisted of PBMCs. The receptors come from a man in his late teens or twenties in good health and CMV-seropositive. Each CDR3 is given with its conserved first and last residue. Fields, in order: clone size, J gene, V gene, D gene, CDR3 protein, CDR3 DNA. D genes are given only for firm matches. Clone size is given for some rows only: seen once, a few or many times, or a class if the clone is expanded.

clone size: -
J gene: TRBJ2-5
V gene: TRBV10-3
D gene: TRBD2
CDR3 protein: CAISPKTSGEETQYF
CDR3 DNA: TGTGCCATCAGTCCCAAGACTAGCGGGGAAGAGACCCAGTACTTC

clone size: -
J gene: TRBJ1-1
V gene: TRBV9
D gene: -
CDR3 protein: CASSVATEGGEAFF
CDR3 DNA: TGTGCCAGCAGCGTAGCTACCGAGGGGGGGGAAGCTTTCTTT

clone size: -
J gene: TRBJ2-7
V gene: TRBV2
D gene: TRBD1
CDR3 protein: CASSGQGWGYEQYF
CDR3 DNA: TGTGCCAGCAGTGGACAGGGTTGGGGCTACGAGCAGTACTTC

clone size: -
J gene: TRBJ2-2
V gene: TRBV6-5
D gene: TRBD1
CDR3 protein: CASSFTGTANTGELFF
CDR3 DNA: TGTGCCAGCAGTTTTACCGGGACAGCGAACACCGGGGAGCTGTTTTTT

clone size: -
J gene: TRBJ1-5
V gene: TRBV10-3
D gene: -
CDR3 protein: CAISEGGQFSNQPQHF
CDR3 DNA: TGTGCCATCAGTGAGGGTGGACAGTTTAGCAATCAGCCCCAGCATTTT

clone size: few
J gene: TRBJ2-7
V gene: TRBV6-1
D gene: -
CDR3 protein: CASSDLFEQYF
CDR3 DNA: TGTGCCAGCAGTGACTTGTTCGAGCAGTACTTC

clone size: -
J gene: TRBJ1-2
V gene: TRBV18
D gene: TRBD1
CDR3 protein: CASSPTLTGTDGYTF
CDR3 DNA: TGTGCCAGCTCACCCACCTTGACAGGGACAGATGGCTACACCTTC

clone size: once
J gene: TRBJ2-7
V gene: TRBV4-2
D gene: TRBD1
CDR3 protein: CASSQSGTAEQYF
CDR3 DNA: TGTGCCAGCAGCCAATCCGGGACAGCCGAGCAGTACTTC

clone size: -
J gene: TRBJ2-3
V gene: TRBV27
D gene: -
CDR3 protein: CASSSRDTDTQYF
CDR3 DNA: TGTGCCAGCAGTTCCCGCGACACAGATACGCAGTATTTT

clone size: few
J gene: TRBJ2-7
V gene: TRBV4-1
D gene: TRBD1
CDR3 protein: CASSPLVGQASYEQYF
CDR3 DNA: TGCGCCAGCAGCCCGCTCGTAGGACAGGCCTCCTACGAGCAGTACTTC

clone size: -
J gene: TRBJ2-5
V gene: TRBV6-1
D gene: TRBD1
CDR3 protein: CASIHGQGEETQYF
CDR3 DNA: TGTGCCAGCATCCATGGACAGGGGGAGGAGACCCAGTACTTC

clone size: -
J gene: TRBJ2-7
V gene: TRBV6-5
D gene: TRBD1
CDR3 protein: CASGQGQARYEQYF
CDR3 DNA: TGTGCCAGCGGACAGGGACAGGCCCGTTACGAGCAGTACTTC

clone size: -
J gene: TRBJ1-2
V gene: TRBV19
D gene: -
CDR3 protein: CASRGQGPYGYTF
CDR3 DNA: TGTGCCAGTAGGGGGCAGGGGCCGTATGGCTACACCTTC

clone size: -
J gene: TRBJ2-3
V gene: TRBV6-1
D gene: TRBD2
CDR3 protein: CASGLAGASTDTQYF
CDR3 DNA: TGTGCCAGCGGACTAGCGGGGGCTAGCACAGATACGCAGTATTTT

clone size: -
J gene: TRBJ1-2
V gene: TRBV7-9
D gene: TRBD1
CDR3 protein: CASSAGTGRDGYTF
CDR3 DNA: TGTGCCAGCAGCGCCGGGACAGGGAGGGATGGCTACACCTTC

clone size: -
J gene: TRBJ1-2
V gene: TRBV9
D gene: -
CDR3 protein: CASSGTGGNGYTF
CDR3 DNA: TGTGCCAGCAGCGGGACGGGAGGGAATGGCTACACCTTC

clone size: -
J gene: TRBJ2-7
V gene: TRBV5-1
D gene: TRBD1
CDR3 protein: CASSLNRDSTYEQYF
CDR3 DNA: TGCGCCAGCAGCTTGAACCGGGACAGTACCTACGAGCAGTACTTC

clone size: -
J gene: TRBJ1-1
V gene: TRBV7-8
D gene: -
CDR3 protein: CASVGAGAEAFF
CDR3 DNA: TGTGCCAGCGTGGGGGCGGGCGCTGAAGCTTTCTTT

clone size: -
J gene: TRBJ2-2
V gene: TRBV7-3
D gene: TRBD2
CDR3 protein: CASSSGLAGGHGELFF
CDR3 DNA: TGTGCCAGCAGCTCCGGACTAGCGGGGGGGCACGGGGAGCTGTTTTTT

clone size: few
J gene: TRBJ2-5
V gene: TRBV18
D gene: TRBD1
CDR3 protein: CASSSRDRLTQETQYF
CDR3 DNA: TGTGCCAGCTCAAGCCGGGACAGGCTCACCCAAGAGACCCAGTACTTC

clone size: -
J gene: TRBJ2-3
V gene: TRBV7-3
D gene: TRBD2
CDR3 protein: CASSDRPGGLTDTQYF
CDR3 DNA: TGTGCCAGCAGCGACAGACCGGGGGGGCTCACAGATACGCAGTATTTT

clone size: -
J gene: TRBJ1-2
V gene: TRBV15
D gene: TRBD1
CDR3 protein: CATSRNSRDRDGYGYTF
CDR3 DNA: TGTGCCACCAGCAGAAACTCCCGGGACAGGGATGGATATGGCTACACCTTC

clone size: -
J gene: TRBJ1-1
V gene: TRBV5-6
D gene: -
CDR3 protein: CASSPGGERTEAFF
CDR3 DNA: TGTGCCAGCTCACCGGGGGGGGAGAGGACTGAAGCTTTCTTT

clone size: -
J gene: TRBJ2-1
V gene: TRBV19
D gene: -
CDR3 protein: CASSTAPHEQFF
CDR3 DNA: TGTGCCAGTAGTACCGCGCCGCATGAGCAGTTCTTC

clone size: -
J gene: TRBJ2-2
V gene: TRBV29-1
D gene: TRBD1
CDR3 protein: CSVGTGNTGELFF
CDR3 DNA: TGCAGCGTTGGGACAGGGAACACCGGGGAGCTGTTTTTT

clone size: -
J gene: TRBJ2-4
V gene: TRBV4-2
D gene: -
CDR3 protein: CASSPAGTDLRPVKNIQYF
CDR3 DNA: TGTGCCAGCAGCCCAGCCGGGACTGACTTACGTCCGGTGAAAAACATTCAGTACTTC

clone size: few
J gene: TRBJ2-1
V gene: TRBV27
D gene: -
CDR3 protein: CASSRRGQGAYNEQFF
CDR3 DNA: TGTGCCAGCAGTCGGAGGGGGCAGGGGGCCTACAATGAGCAGTTCTTC

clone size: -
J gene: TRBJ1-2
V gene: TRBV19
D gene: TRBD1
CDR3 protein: CASSGDRDGDGYTF
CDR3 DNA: TGTGCCAGTAGTGGAGACAGGGATGGCGATGGCTACACCTTC

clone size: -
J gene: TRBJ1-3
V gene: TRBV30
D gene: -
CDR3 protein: CAWGAANSGNTIYF
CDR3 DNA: TGTGCCTGGGGGGCAGCGAACTCTGGAAACACCATATATTTT

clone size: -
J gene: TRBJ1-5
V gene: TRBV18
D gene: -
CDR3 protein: CASSPAGDQPQHF
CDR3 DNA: TGTGCCAGCTCACCGGCGGGGGATCAGCCCCAGCATTTT

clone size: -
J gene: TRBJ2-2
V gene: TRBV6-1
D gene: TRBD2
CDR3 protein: CASRIPGRATGELFF
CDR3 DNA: TGTGCCAGCAGGATCCCGGGGAGGGCCACCGGGGAGCTGTTTTTT

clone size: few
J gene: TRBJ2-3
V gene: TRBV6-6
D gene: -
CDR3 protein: CASSYPTATVADTQYF
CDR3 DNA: TGTGCCAGCAGTTATCCGACAGCGACGGTAGCAGATACGCAGTATTTT

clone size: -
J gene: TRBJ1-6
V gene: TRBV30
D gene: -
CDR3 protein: CAWSTDNSPLHF
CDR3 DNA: TGTGCCTGGAGTACTGATAATTCACCCCTCCACTTT

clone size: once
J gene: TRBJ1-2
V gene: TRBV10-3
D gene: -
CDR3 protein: CAITSLEDRNYGYTF
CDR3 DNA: TGTGCCATCACCTCGCTAGAAGACAGAAACTATGGCTACACCTTC

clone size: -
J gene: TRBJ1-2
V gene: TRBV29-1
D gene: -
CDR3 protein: CSVVPRLAKSYGYTF
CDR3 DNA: TGCAGCGTTGTCCCCCGACTGGCGAAATCCTATGGCTACACCTTC

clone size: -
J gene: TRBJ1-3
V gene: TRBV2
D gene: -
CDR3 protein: CASSEEVQGVSGNTIYF
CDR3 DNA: TGTGCCAGCAGTGAGGAGGTACAGGGTGTATCGGGAAACACCATATATTTT

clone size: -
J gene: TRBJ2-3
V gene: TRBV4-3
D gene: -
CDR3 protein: CASSSSRRDTQYF
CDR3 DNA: TGCGCCAGCAGCTCAAGTCGCAGGGATACGCAGTATTTT

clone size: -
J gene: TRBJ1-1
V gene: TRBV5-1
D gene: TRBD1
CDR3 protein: CASSLAGGASYTEAFF
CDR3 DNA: TGCGCCAGCAGCTTGGCAGGGGGCGCATCGTACACTGAAGCTTTCTTT

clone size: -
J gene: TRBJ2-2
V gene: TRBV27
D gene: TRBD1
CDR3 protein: CASSPMGQPGELFF
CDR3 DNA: TGTGCCAGCAGTCCCATGGGACAGCCCGGGGAGCTGTTTTTT

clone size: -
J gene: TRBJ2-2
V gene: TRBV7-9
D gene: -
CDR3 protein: CASRFGLWNTGELFF
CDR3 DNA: TGTGCCAGCAGATTCGGACTGTGGAACACCGGGGAGCTGTTTTTT

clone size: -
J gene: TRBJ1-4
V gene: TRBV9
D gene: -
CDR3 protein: CASSVALDEKLFF
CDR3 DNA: TGTGCCAGCAGCGTAGCGTTAGATGAAAAACTGTTTTTT